Listed below are T cell receptor beta chains from one sample, sequenced in a study of blood T cells in healthy people across ages. MiXCR, run by TCRdb on the 5' RACE reads, gives a single entry per CDR3 protein. The table has some 1,800,000 distinct CDR3 sequences, approximately 40% seen once. The material sequenced was blood. All receptors come from a human donor in good health. Both conserved end residues are part of each CDR3. Each record gives: J gene, V gene, D gene, clone size, CDR3 DNA, CDR3 protein. A D gene is named only where the DNA matches it firmly. The size entry is marked missing in some rows and otherwise reads once, few, many or a size class.

>TRBJ1-1|TRBV10-2|-|-
TGCGCCAGCAGTGAGGCAGACAGAGAAGCTTTCTTT
CASSEADREAFF
>TRBJ1-2|TRBV24-1|-|few
TGTGCCACCAGTGATGGTCGCGGCAGAGGGGACTATGGCTACACCTTC
CATSDGRGRGDYGYTF
>TRBJ2-5|TRBV18|-|-
TGTGCCAGCTCACCAGGGCACCAACAAGAGACCCAGTACTTC
CASSPGHQQETQYF
>TRBJ2-6|TRBV5-1|-|-
TGCGCCAGCAGCTTAAATCAACAGTCGCCATTCTCTGGGGCCAACGTCCTGACTTTC
CASSLNQQSPFSGANVLTF
>TRBJ2-7|TRBV15|-|few
TGTGCCACCAGCCAAGGGGTTTCCAGCTCCTACGAGCAGTACTTC
CATSQGVSSSYEQYF
>TRBJ1-6|TRBV7-3|-|few
TGTGCCAGCAGCTTAAGAGTCACACCCCTCCACTTT
CASSLRVTPLHF
>TRBJ2-3|TRBV2|-|-
TGTGCCAGCCGACAGGAGCCCACAGATACGCAGTATTTT
CASRQEPTDTQYF
>TRBJ2-3|TRBV11-2|TRBD2|few
TGTGCCAGCAGCTTAGGGGGGACTAGCGGGGGAGCCGAACCCTATACGCAGTATTTT
CASSLGGTSGGAEPYTQYF
>TRBJ2-3|TRBV28|-|-
TGTGCCAGCAACGACAGGGACTCTCCTTACACAGATACGCAGTATTTT
CASNDRDSPYTDTQYF
>TRBJ2-7|TRBV4-2|TRBD2|-
TGTGCCAGCAGCCAAGATCTCCAGCGGGGGGACTACGAGCAGTACTTC
CASSQDLQRGDYEQYF
>TRBJ2-4|TRBV5-1|TRBD1|few
TGCGCCAGCAGCCCCATCGACAGGGGGCGCATTCAGTACTTC
CASSPIDRGRIQYF
>TRBJ2-5|TRBV27|TRBD1|-
TGTGCCAGCAGTTTCACAGGGGCTGAAGAGACCCAGTACTTC
CASSFTGAEETQYF
>TRBJ2-1|TRBV20-1|TRBD2|-
TGCAGTGCTACTGGACTAGCGGAATACAATGAGCAGTTCTTC
CSATGLAEYNEQFF
>TRBJ2-5|TRBV3-1|-|-
TGTGCCAGCAGCCAAGGTCCGGGGGAACAAGAGACCCAGTACTTC
CASSQGPGEQETQYF
>TRBJ2-7|TRBV7-9|TRBD2|-
TGTGCCAGCAGCTCCACGGGGCTAGCGGGGACAGCCTACGAGCAGTACTTC
CASSSTGLAGTAYEQYF
>TRBJ2-3|TRBV10-3|-|-
TGTGCCATCAGTGAGTCTGGGCCTAAAATAGAAGATACGCAGTATTTT
CAISESGPKIEDTQYF
>TRBJ2-1|TRBV5-1|-|few
TGCGCCAGCAGCTTGGGTGAGGCCCAAAGAGATTATAGGGACAATGAGCAGTTCTTC
CASSLGEAQRDYRDNEQFF
>TRBJ2-7|TRBV12-3/TRBV12-4|-|few
TGTGCCATCAGGAGATTCTACGAGCAGTACTTC
CAIRRFYEQYF
>TRBJ2-3|TRBV19|TRBD2|-
TGTGCCAGTAGTATCTCTGGGACTAGCAGTACGCAGTATTTT
CASSISGTSSTQYF
>TRBJ2-7|TRBV6-2/TRBV6-3|TRBD1|-
TGTGCCAGCAGTTACTCTTGGGACAGGAACGACGAGCAGTACTTC
CASSYSWDRNDEQYF
>TRBJ2-1|TRBV20-1|-|-
TGCAGTGCTAGACACCTAGCGGGCGGACAGGATGAGCAGTTCTTC
CSARHLAGGQDEQFF
>TRBJ1-6|TRBV12-3/TRBV12-4|TRBD1|-
TGTGCCAGCAGTTTAGGGGGACAGTGGAATTCACCCCTCCACTTT
CASSLGGQWNSPLHF
>TRBJ2-7|TRBV28|TRBD1|-
TGTGCCAGCAGTTACACGGGACAGGGATACTACGAGCAGTACTTC
CASSYTGQGYYEQYF
>TRBJ1-2|TRBV5-5|-|-
TGTGCCAGCAACTTGGAGGTCGCGGCCGCGCACACCTTC
CASNLEVAAAHTF
>TRBJ2-1|TRBV20-1|TRBD2|few
TGCAGTGCTAGAGATGCTAGCGGGGGGGCTGAGCAGTTCTTC
CSARDASGGAEQFF